A single sample gave rise to the 25 T cell receptor beta chains below, sequenced in a study of STAT5B mutations in CD4+ large granular lymphocyte leukemia. TCRdb's copy holds only in-frame clones and misses some; the assay was immunoSEQ multiplex PCR. The table has 22,000 or so clones, 78% seen once. Sequencing was performed on CD4+ T cells from blood buffy coats. These receptor sequences come from a human donor in good health.

This chain uses TRBV28 with TRBJ2-7, with 12 bases lining up with TRBD1. The V gene end was trimmed by 5 bases and the J gene end by 4 bases; junction bases not matched to a gene: 6. Looked up from germline, CDR1 is MDHEN and CDR2 is SYDVKM. The CDR3 contains 15 residues. CDR3 residues: CASSLPGQGAYEQYF. The CDR3 DNA follows: TGTGCCAGCAGTCTCCCGGGACAGGGGGCTTACGAGCAGTACTTC.

This chain links TRBV11-2 with TRBJ2-2, with TRBD2 identical over 11 bases. With 5 bases clipped from V and 1 base from J, the junction kept 0 bases outside the gene matches. The CDR3 runs 15 residues. Germline-derived CDR1 and CDR2 are SGHAT and FQNNGV. CDR3 in amino acids: CASSGTSGNTGELFF. CDR3 nucleotide sequence: TGTGCCAGCAGCGGGACTAGCGGGAACACCGGGGAGCTGTTTTTT.

Here the CDR3 reads CASSFLHVAGLEENTQYF. The CDR3 nucleotides are TGCGCCAGCAGCTTTCTCCACGTTGCCGGACTAGAGGAAAATACGCAGTATTTT. V gene TRBV5-1 combines with J gene TRBJ2-3, with 7 positions matching TRBD2. The trim removed 2 bases at V and 7 bases at J, leaving 19 bases unmatched. Looked up from germline, CDR1 is SGHRS and CDR2 is YFSETQ. The CDR3 spans 18 residues. The complete variable domain, with remaining parts taken from reference TRBV5-1 and TRBJ2-3, reads KAGVTQTPRYLIKTRGQQVTLSCSPISGHRSVSWYQQTPGQGLQFLFEYFSETQRNKGNFPGRFSGRQFSNSRSEMNVSTLELGDSALYLCASSFLHVAGLEENTQYFGPGTRLTVL.

The genes are TRBV29-1 and TRBJ2-7; D possibly matches TRBD1 or TRBD2 (5 bases each). Per the germline V gene, CDR1 is SQVTM and CDR2 is ANQGSEA. This CDR3 comprises 13 residues. CDR3 in DNA: TGCCCTGATGGGGCACCGAGACTATACGAGCAGTACTTC. It specifies CPDGAPRLYEQYF.

This chain joins TRBV2 and TRBJ1-2; tentatively, D is TRBD1 (5 bases). The V gene lost 4 bases and the J gene lost 4 bases, with 16 bases spanning the gap. Looked up from germline, CDR1 is SNHLY and CDR2 is FYNNEI. This CDR3 region has 15 residues. The chain's CDR3 is CASSGNRSPTYGYTF. CDR3 bases: TGTGCCAGCAGTGGAAACAGGTCCCCTACCTATGGCTACACCTTC.

This clone has a single count. CDR3 region: CSVEQGFGSAKNIQYF. The DNA for the CDR3 is TGCAGCGTTGAACAGGGCTTTGGTAGTGCCAAAAACATTCAGTACTTC. J is TRBJ2-4 and V is TRBV29-1; TRBD1 is a possible D gene (5 bases). Trimming pared 2 bases from V and 1 base from J, leaving 15 bases between. Germline CDR1 SQVTM, CDR2 ANQGSEA. The CDR3 is 16 residues long.

V is TRBV28 and J is TRBJ1-2; weak D call: TRBD1 (6 bases). Germline lookup yields CDR1 MDHEN and CDR2 SYDVKM. V gave up 7 bases and J gave up 8 bases, with 17 bases separating them. CDR3 size: 13 residues. CDR3 loop: CASTLSGGRGYTF. In DNA, the CDR3 is TGTGCCAGCACCCTTTCTGGGGGCCGAGGCTACACCTTC.

The sample holds a few counts of this clone. The chain recombines TRBV7-3 with TRBJ1-1; a weak D match, TRBD1 (6 bases). Germline-derived CDR1 and CDR2 are SGHTA and FQGTGA. The V and J ends lost 4 bases and 1 base respectively, with 10 bases between them. The CDR3 contains 14 residues. CDR3 region: CASSSSGENTEAFF. The CDR3 DNA is TGTGCCAGCAGCTCTTCAGGGGAGAACACTGAAGCTTTCTTT.

The chain carries TRBV5-1 and TRBJ2-1; D may be TRBD1 or TRBD2 (5 bases each). The CDR3 consists of 15 residues. Deletions cut 3 bases from V and 4 bases from J, with 14 bases between. The germline CDR1 and CDR2 sequences are SGHRS and YFSETQ. CDR3 DNA: TGCGCCAGCAGCTCAGCCGGGACGTCATACAATGAGCAGTTCTTC. Amino acid sequence: CASSSAGTSYNEQFF.

CDR3 region: CASSSGNSYNEQFF. The CDR3 nucleotides are TGTGCCAGCAGCTCGGGTAACTCCTACAATGAGCAGTTCTTC. This sequence joins TRBV6-1 and TRBJ2-1, with D unclear. Germline assignment: CDR1 MNHNS and CDR2 SASEGT. This CDR3 contains 14 residues. V was clipped by 6 bases and J by 0 bases, with 9 bases between them.

This chain connects TRBV6-6 to TRBJ2-7; D remains unclear. Germline CDR1 is MNHNY and CDR2 is SVGAGI (reference sequence). The CDR3 consists of 13 residues. Between the trimmed V and J ends, which lost 7 bases and 1 base, there was a span of 11 bases. Here the CDR3 reads CASNSGRSYEQYF. In DNA, the CDR3 is TGTGCCAGCAATTCAGGCAGGTCCTACGAGCAGTACTTC.

V usage is TRBV19 and J usage is TRBJ1-5; D possibly corresponds to TRBD1 (5 bases). Per germline, CDR1 LNHDA and CDR2 SQIVND (reference sequence). Trimming shortened V by 5 bases and J by 2 bases, and 16 bases separated the two germline ends. There are 16 residues in the CDR3. The CDR3 DNA follows: TGTGCCAGTAGTTGGGGGTTGCAGGGTGGCAATCAGCCCCAGCATTTT. Its protein product is CASSWGLQGGNQPQHF.

This rearrangement joins TRBV7-2 to TRBJ2-2; no clear D. The CDR3 spans 13 residues. Germline CDR1 reads SGHTA; CDR2 reads FQGNSA. The V gene lost 1 base and the J gene lost 8 bases, with 8 bases spanning the gap. CDR3 in amino acids: CASSLVRSGELFF. The CDR3 nucleotides read TGTGCCAGCAGCTTAGTTCGGAGTGGGGAGCTGTTTTTT.

The chain employs TRBV28 and TRBJ1-1; no definite D call. In germline, CDR1 is MDHEN, CDR2 SYDVKM. With 4 bases removed from V and 6 bases from J, the gap between germline ends came to 9 bases. The CDR3 totals 12 residues. This CDR3 reads CASSSLRSEAFF. The CDR3 nucleotides are TGTGCCAGCAGTTCCTTAAGGTCTGAAGCTTTCTTT.

This chain links TRBV28 with TRBJ2-3, with D perhaps TRBD2 (6 bases). Trimming stripped 6 bases from V and 4 bases from J, with 20 bases between. The CDR3 runs 16 residues. Germline-derived CDR1 and CDR2 are MDHEN and SYDVKM. The CDR3 reads CASRGTTGVFSDTQYF. In DNA form, the CDR3 reads TGTGCCAGCAGGGGTACAACGGGAGTTTTTTCAGATACGCAGTATTTT.

This clone was observed a single time. This sequence joins TRBV5-3 and TRBJ2-2, with 8 bases lining up with TRBD1. TRBV5-3 is marked as an open reading frame, function uncertain. The V gene end was trimmed by 0 bases and the J gene end by 5 bases; junction bases not matched to a gene: 15. This CDR3 comprises 19 residues. In DNA, the CDR3 is TGTGCCAGAAGCTTGGCCCGCCGGGACAGGTCGTTCCCGACCGGGGAGCTGTTTTTT. This codes for CARSLARRDRSFPTGELFF.

This clone appeared a few times. The chain joins TRBV5-4 to TRBJ2-3, with 13 bases fitting TRBD2. V shed 3 bases and J 1 base; nucleotides not matched to a gene: 2. CDR1 and CDR2 (germline): SGHNT, YYREEE (reference sequence). CDR3 length: 16 residues. The CDR3: CASSWGTSGGTDTQYF. CDR3 bases: TGTGCCAGCAGCTGGGGGACTAGCGGGGGCACAGATACGCAGTATTTT.

The chain has TRBV5-1 and TRBJ1-3; 8 bases are a match to TRBD1. Germline V gives CDR1 SGHRS, CDR2 YFSETQ. Trimming at V came to 0 bases and at J to 3 bases, leaving 8 bases not matched to a gene. This CDR3 comprises 17 residues. CDR3 nucleotide sequence: TGCGCCAGCAGCTTGGCAGGACAGGGTTCAGGTGGAAACACCATATATTTT. It specifies CASSLAGQGSGGNTIYF.

This chain joins TRBV5-6 and TRBJ2-2; D not certain. The CDR3 is 12 amino acids. V was trimmed by 2 bases and J by 2 bases, leaving 1 base between them. The V gene's germline CDR1 is SGHDT and CDR2 YYEEEE. CDR3 DNA sequence: TGTGCCAGCAGCTTAAACACCGGGGAGCTGTTTTTT. Translation: CASSLNTGELFF. Drawing the rest from reference TRBV5-6 and TRBJ2-2, the complete variable domain is DAGVTQSPTHLIKTRGQQVTLRCSPKSGHDTVSWYQQALGQGPQFIFQYYEEEERQRGNFPDRFSGHQFPNYSSELNVNALLLGDSALYLCASSLNTGELFFGEGSRLTVL.

V is TRBV6-6 and J is TRBJ2-5; D tentatively fits TRBD1 or TRBD2 (5 bases each). Trimming took 6 bases from V and 3 from J, leaving 17 bases between them. Germline V gives CDR1 MNHNY, CDR2 SVGAGI (reference sequence). The CDR3 covers 15 residues. The CDR3 nucleotides read TGTGCCAGCAGGAACACCGGGACCACCAAAGAGACCCAGTACTTC. It yields the protein CASRNTGTTKETQYF.

The V call is TRBV7-2, the J call TRBJ1-5; D is perhaps TRBD1 (5 bases). The germline gives CDR1 SGHTA, CDR2 FQGNSA. There are 15 residues in the CDR3. With 1 base removed from V and 7 bases from J, the gap between germline ends came to 14 bases. CDR3 sequence (DNA): TGTGCCAGCAGCTTAGGGGGCAGGGCTGAGCAGCCCCAGCATTTT. Its translation is CASSLGGRAEQPQHF. Full variable domain (outside the CDR3, taken from reference TRBV7-2 and TRBJ1-5): GAGVSQSPSNKVTEKGKDVELRCDPISGHTALYWYRQSLGQGLEFLIYFQGNSAPDKSGLPSDRFSAERTGGSVSTLTIQRTQQEDSAVYLCASSLGGRAEQPQHFGDGTRLSIL.

The V call is TRBV10-3, the J call TRBJ1-4; D unresolved. CDR1 is ENHRY and CDR2 is SYGVKD in the germline V gene. V lost 1 base to trimming and J lost 2 bases, with 11 bases between them. This CDR3 spans 16 amino acids. CDR3 protein: CAISEFPMGTNEKLFF. The CDR3 DNA is TGTGCCATCAGTGAGTTCCCTATGGGGACTAATGAAAAACTGTTTTTT.

The V and J genes are TRBV19 and TRBJ2-5; D possibly corresponds to TRBD2 (6 bases). Trimming removed 4 bases at V and 1 base at J, with 10 bases between. Germline loops: CDR1 LNHDA, CDR2 SQIVND (reference sequence). The CDR3 length is 14 residues. The CDR3 is CASSTAGSQETQYF. Written as DNA, the CDR3 is TGTGCCAGTAGTACGGCCGGGAGCCAAGAGACCCAGTACTTC.

The rearrangement joins TRBV7-2 to TRBJ2-1; D unresolved. The length of the CDR3 is 16 residues. The V end was cut by 0 bases, the J end by 7 bases, with 16 bases between. The germline V gene has CDR1 SGHTA and CDR2 FQGNSA. The chain's CDR3 is CASSLAPHRNPNEQFF. The CDR3 DNA reads TGTGCCAGCAGCTTAGCCCCGCACCGAAACCCGAATGAGCAGTTCTTC.

The chain couples TRBV29-1 to TRBJ1-3; no reliable D call. The germline gives CDR1 SQVTM, CDR2 ANQGSEA. The CDR3 sequence is 14 residues long. Trimming left V 4 bases short and J 4 bases short, with 14 bases between. The CDR3 loop is CSVASLGSGNTIYF. CDR3 DNA: TGCAGCGTTGCCTCCCTAGGTTCCGGAAACACCATATATTTT.